The text below deals with one TCR beta chain. Its matching antigen is unknown. The assay was immunoSEQ multiplex PCR, and TCRdb's table has in-frame clones only and misses some. The repertoire holds about 10,000 clones, with around 84% as singletons. This specimen comes from a study of T cells and Merkel cell carcinoma outcomes. V dropped 5 bases and J dropped 0 bases, with 12 bases sitting between them. The CDR3 loop spans 15 amino acids. From germline, CDR1 is SEHNR and CDR2 FQNEAQ (reference sequence). Notes on the study in general: Reportedly, T-cell repertoire with density predicts Merkel cell carcinoma outcomes.

The sequenced sample was tumor tissue from Merkel cell carcinoma. The genes are TRBV7-9 and TRBJ2-3; D gene ambiguous. The receptor was derived from a human donor with Merkel cell carcinoma. Here the CDR3 DNA reads TGTGCCAGCAGCCCGAACTTTCTAAGCACAGATACGCAGTATTTT. Translating gives CASSPNFLSTDTQYF.